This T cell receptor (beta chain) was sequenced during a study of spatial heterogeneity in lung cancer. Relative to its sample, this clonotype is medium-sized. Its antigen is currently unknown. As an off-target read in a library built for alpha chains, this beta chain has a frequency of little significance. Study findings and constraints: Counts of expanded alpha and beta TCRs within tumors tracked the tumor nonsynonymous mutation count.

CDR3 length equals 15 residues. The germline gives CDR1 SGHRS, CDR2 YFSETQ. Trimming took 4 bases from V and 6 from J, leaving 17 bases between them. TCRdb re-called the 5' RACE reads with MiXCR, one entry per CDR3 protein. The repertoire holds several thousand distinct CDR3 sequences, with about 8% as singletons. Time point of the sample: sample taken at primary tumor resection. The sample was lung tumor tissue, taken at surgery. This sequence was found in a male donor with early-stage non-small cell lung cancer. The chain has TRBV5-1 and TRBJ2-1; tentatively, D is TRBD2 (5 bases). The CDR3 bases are TGCGCCAGCAGCCTCCGTCGAGCGGAGTTCAATGAGCAGTTCTTC. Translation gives CASSLRRAEFNEQFF.